This T cell receptor (beta chain) was identified during a study of cytomegalovirus exposure and HLA in healthy donors. Whereas donors were nominally healthy upon sampling, unrecorded immune exposures were probable. The CDR3 runs to 14 residues. V was pared by 2 bases and J by 1 base, with 8 bases between. Germline V gene sequence: CDR1 MGHRA, CDR2 YSYEKL. Notes on this clone: What it binds is not known.

Overall study findings and caveats: The dataset shows that most TCR sequences were rare, while some public TCRs occurred in many donors. When analyzed later, the rates of TCR association showed variation by HLA locus, with DRB1 the most and HLA-C the fewest.

Researchers ran the PCR with 60 Vbeta and 13 Jbeta primers. Assay used: immunoSEQ multiplex PCR; TCRdb lists only in-frame clones, some missing. This sample contains tens of thousands of clones. The TCR originated in a human donor in good health. Sequenced input: PBMCs. This chain uses TRBV4-1 with TRBJ1-1; D is uncertain. CDR3 in DNA: TGCGCCAGCAGCCAACTTTTTAAGAACACTGAAGCTTTCTTT. Amino acids: CASSQLFKNTEAFF.